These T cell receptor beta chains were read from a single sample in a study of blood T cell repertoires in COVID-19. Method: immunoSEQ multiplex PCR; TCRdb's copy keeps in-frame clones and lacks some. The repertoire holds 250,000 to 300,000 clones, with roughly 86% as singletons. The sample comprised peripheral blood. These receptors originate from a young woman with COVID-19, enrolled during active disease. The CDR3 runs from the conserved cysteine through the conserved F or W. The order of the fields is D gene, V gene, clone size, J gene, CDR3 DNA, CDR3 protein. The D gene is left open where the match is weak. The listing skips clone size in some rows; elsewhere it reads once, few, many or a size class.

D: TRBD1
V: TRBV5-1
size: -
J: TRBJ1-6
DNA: TGCGCCAGCAGCAGGGACAGGGGACAAAATTCACCCCTCCACTTT
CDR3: CASSRDRGQNSPLHF

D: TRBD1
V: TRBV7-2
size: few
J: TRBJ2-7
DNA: TGTGCCAGCAGCCGCAGCCCGGGACAGACCTACGAGCAGTACTTC
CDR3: CASSRSPGQTYEQYF

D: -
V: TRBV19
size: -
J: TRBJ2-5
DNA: TGTGCCAGTAGCGGGAGTAGAGGAGAGACCCAGTACTTC
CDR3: CASSGSRGETQYF

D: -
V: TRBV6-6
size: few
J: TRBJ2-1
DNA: TGTGCCAGCAGCCCGACAGGTATATTGTCCTACAATGAGCAGTTCTTC
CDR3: CASSPTGILSYNEQFF

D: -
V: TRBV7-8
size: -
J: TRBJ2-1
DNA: TGTGCCAGCAGCTTAGGTGTTGGCGGGAACAATGAGCAGTTCTTC
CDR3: CASSLGVGGNNEQFF

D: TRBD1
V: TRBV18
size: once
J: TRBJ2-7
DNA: TGTGCCAGCTCATTACAGGGACAGGGCAACGAGCAGTACTTC
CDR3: CASSLQGQGNEQYF

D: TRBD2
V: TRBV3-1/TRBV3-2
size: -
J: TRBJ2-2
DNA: TGTGCCAGCAGGACTAGCGACGTCGGGGAGCTGTTTTTT
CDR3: CASRTSDVGELFF

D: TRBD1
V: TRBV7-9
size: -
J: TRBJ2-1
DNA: TGTGCCAGCAGCTTAGTAGGGGGCGCGTACAATGAGCAGTTCTTC
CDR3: CASSLVGGAYNEQFF

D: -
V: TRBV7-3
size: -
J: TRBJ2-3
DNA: TGTGCCAGCAGCTCCAGGAATGCAGATACGCAGTATTTT
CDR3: CASSSRNADTQYF

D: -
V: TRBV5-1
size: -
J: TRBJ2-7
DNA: TGCGCCAGCAGTCCTTCAGGGGTAGAGCAGTACTTC
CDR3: CASSPSGVEQYF

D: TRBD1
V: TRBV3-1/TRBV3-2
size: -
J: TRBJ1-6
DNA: TGTGCCAGCAGCCAAGCCGGCACAGGGGGCAATTCACCCCTCCACTTT
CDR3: CASSQAGTGGNSPLHF

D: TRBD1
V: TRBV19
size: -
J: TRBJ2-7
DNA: TGTGCCAGTAGTTTGGGACAGGGGTTGTACGAGCAGTACTTC
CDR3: CASSLGQGLYEQYF

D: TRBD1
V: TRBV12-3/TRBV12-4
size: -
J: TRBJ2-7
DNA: TGTGCCAGCAGTTCGGGACAGGGGTACGAGCAGTACTTC
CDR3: CASSSGQGYEQYF

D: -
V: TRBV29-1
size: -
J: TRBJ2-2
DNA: TGCAGCGTTGAACGGGAGAACACCGGGGAGCTGTTTTTT
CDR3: CSVERENTGELFF

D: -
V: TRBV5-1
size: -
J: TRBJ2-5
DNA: TGCGCCAGCAGCGCGGTCGAGGAGACCCAGTACTTC
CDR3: CASSAVEETQYF

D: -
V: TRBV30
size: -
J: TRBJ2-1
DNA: TGTGCCTGGAGTCAAACCTACAATGAGCAGTTCTTC
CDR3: CAWSQTYNEQFF

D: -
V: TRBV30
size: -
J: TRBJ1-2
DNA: TGTGCCTGGAGTGCCGGGAACTATGGCTACACCTTC
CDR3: CAWSAGNYGYTF

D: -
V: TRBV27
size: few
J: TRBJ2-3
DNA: TGTGCCAGCAGTTTGAGCCCAGATACGCAGTATTTT
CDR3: CASSLSPDTQYF

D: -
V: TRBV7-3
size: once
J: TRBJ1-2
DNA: TGTGCCAGCAGCTTATCAGGTGGTGATGGCTACACCTTC
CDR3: CASSLSGGDGYTF

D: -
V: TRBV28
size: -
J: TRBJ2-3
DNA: TGTGCCACTACTCCGTCAGGGACAGATACGCAGTATTTT
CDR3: CATTPSGTDTQYF

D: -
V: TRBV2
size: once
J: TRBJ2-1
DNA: TGTGCCAGCAGTGTCGGTGGGAGCCCCCACAATGAGCAGTTCTTC
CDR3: CASSVGGSPHNEQFF